This TCR beta chain is from a study of cytomegalovirus exposure and HLA in healthy donors. Study-wide context: A preliminary data release comprised around 90 million unique TCRs obtained from HLA-typed donors. Study-level points and caveats: The authors enumerated some 160 TCR beta chains as linked to cytomegalovirus. Across donors, sequencing depth was assumed by presence/absence analyses to be roughly uniform.

For this clone: The target antigen is unknown.

The PCR ran on 60 Vbeta and 13 Jbeta primers. Profiling relied on immunoSEQ multiplex PCR, and the TCRdb table lists in-frame clones only, not all of them. The sample lists over 150,000 clones, around 80% occurring once. Material for sequencing was PBMCs. The sequence was obtained from a man aged 30-40 years in good health and CMV-seronegative.

The CDR3 sequence: CASRAGSQKYF. The DNA of the CDR3 is TGTGCCAGCCGTGCGGGATCCCAAAAGTACTTC. V and J are TRBV28 and TRBJ2-5, with a weak D call TRBD2 (6 bases). Germline-derived CDR1 and CDR2 are MDHEN and SYDVKM. Trimming stripped 8 bases from V and 12 bases from J, with 16 bases between. The CDR3 spans 11 residues.